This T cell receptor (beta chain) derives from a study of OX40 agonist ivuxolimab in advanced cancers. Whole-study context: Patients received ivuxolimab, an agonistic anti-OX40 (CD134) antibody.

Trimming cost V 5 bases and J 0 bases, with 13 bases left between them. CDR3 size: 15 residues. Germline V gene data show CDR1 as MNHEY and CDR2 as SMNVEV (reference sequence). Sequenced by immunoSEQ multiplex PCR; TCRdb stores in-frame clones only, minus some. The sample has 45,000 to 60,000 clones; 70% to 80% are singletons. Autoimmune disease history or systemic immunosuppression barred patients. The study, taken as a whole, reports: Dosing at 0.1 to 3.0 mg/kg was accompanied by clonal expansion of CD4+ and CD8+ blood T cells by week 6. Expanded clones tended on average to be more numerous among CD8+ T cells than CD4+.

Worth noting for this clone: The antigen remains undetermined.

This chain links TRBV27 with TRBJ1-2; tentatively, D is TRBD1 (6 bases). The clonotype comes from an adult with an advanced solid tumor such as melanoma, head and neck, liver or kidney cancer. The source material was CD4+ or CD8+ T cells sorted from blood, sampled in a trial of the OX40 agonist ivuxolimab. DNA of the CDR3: TGTGCCAGCAGTAGAAGGGGGGGAGCTAACTATGGCTACACCTTC. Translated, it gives CASSRRGGANYGYTF.